Sequencing of this T cell receptor (beta chain) was carried out in a study of blood T cell repertoires in COVID-19. Study as a whole: Italy, Spain and the United States were the sources of the convalescent and acute COVID-19 samples. T cells, B-cell-depleted T cells, or PBMCs supplied cDNA or gDNA.

How the authors handled the data: Counts of nucleated cells, estimated from reference gene primer amplification, were obtained. Sequencing was performed with immunoSEQ multiplex PCR; in TCRdb, only in-frame clones are kept and a portion is missing. That table furnishes V, J and clone size, whereas the DNA furnished D and trimming. The sample yields 55,000 to 75,000 clones, more than 75% seen once. Germline CDR1 is SGHVS and CDR2 is FNYEAQ. The CDR3 spans 15 residues. Trimming removed 2 bases from V and 3 bases from J; junction bases left unmatched: 2. Sequenced input: peripheral blood. The V and J genes are TRBV7-6 and TRBJ2-1; 9 bases are shared with TRBD2. This TCR was recovered from a human donor with active COVID-19. The donor label of this sample is uncertain. The CDR3 loop reads CASSLRLAVYNEQFF. As DNA, the CDR3 is TGTGCCAGCAGCTTAAGACTAGCGGTCTACAATGAGCAGTTCTTC. Variable domain in full (rest from reference TRBV7-6 and TRBJ2-1): GAGVSQSPRYKVTKRGQDVALRCDPISGHVSLYWYRQALGQGPEFLTYFNYEAQQDKSGLPNDRFSAERPEGSISTLTIQRTEQRDSAMYRCASSLRLAVYNEQFFGPGTRLTVL.